The rows below give T cell receptor beta chains drawn from one sample of a study of cytomegalovirus exposure and HLA in healthy donors. Data came from immunoSEQ multiplex PCR; TCRdb stores just in-frame clones and leaves some out. The sample records 160,000 or so clones, more than 60% being singletons. The sequenced sample was PBMCs. The origin of the receptors is a woman in her twenties or thirties in good health and CMV-seronegative. Each CDR3 is given with its conserved first and last residue. D genes are given only for firm matches. Expanded clones are given a class, and other clones once, few, many or no size at all.

cdr3_nt	cdr3_aa	v_call	clone_size	j_call	d_call
TGTGCCAGCTCACCAGCACAGAGGAACACTGAAGCTTTCTTT	CASSPAQRNTEAFF	TRBV18	.	TRBJ1-1	.
TGTGCCAGCAGTGAAAGGGGTACTGAAGCTTTCTTT	CASSERGTEAFF	TRBV6-1	.	TRBJ1-1	.
TGTGCCAGCTCCCGGGACAGGGTGGCCGAGCAGTACTTC	CASSRDRVAEQYF	TRBV18	.	TRBJ2-7	TRBD1
TGTGCCAGCTCACCGACTGGGGCCGACACTGAAGCTTTCTTT	CASSPTGADTEAFF	TRBV18	.	TRBJ1-1	.
TGTGCCTGGAGTGTGGCCGGGACAGATACGCAGTATTTT	CAWSVAGTDTQYF	TRBV30	once	TRBJ2-3	.
TGTGCCAGCAGGTCAGACAGCCTGGGTCAGCCCCAGCATTTT	CASRSDSLGQPQHF	TRBV6-5	once	TRBJ1-5	.
TGTGCCATCACCCCACTAGCGCGGAAGTTCTTC	CAITPLARKFF	TRBV7-3	once	TRBJ2-1	TRBD2
TGTGCCAGCAGCTTAATGGGGGACAGCCTTTCCTATAATTCACCCCTCCACTTT	CASSLMGDSLSYNSPLHF	TRBV7-2	.	TRBJ1-6	TRBD1
TGCGCCAGCAGCTTGGGGGTCTTGGCCAGGGGACGCGTTGAAGCTTTCTTT	CASSLGVLARGRVEAFF	TRBV5-1	.	TRBJ1-1	.
TGTGCCAGCAGCTCCACCGGACTAGCGGAACAAGGGCAGTTCTTC	CASSSTGLAEQGQFF	TRBV11-3	.	TRBJ2-1	TRBD2
TGTGCCAGTTACAGGGGTGACACTGAAGCTTTCTTT	CASYRGDTEAFF	TRBV2	few	TRBJ1-1	TRBD1
TGTGCCAGCAGCCAACTTAATGGGCGTTGGGGCTACACCTTC	CASSQLNGRWGYTF	TRBV5-6	.	TRBJ1-2	.
TGTGCCAGCAGCTTAGCGGGAGGACAGGGCGCGTATGAAAAACTGTTTTTT	CASSLAGGQGAYEKLFF	TRBV11-2	.	TRBJ1-4	TRBD1
TGTGCCAGCAGCACAGGACTAGCTTCGGGAGATACGCAGTATTTT	CASSTGLASGDTQYF	TRBV6-5	.	TRBJ2-3	TRBD2